Following are 17 T cell receptor beta chains from one sample sequenced in a study of blood T cell repertoires in COVID-19. The protocol was immunoSEQ multiplex PCR, while the TCRdb copy is restricted to in-frame clones and leaves out a portion. The profile shows more than 95,000 clones, about 76% of them singletons. Sample: peripheral blood. Source of these receptors: a man at least 80 years old with acute or convalescent COVID-19.

The V gene is TRBV9, the J gene TRBJ1-6, with 8 bases lining up with TRBD1. This CDR3 comprises 14 residues. Germline assignment: CDR1 SGDLS and CDR2 YYNGEE. Trimming cost V 2 bases and J 6 bases; bases outside gene matches: 1. The chain's CDR3 is CASSVGQGNSPLHF. Written as DNA, the CDR3 is TGTGCCAGCAGCGTCGGACAGGGTAATTCACCCCTCCACTTT.

The chain recombines TRBV19 with TRBJ1-2; possibly TRBD1 for D (5 bases). The V end was cut by 8 bases, the J end by 2 bases, with 15 bases between. From germline, CDR1 is LNHDA and CDR2 SQIVND (reference sequence). This CDR3 comprises 14 residues. The CDR3: CASRSTGVNYGYTF. The CDR3 DNA sequence: TGTGCCAGTCGTAGTACGGGGGTAAACTATGGCTACACCTTC.

This clone has a handful of counts. The V call is TRBV7-9, the J call TRBJ1-1; D may be TRBD1 (6 bases). From germline, CDR1 is SEHNR and CDR2 FQNEAQ (reference sequence). This CDR3 comprises 15 residues. V was trimmed by 3 bases and J by 6 bases, leaving 17 bases between them. The CDR3 protein is CASSLMEIQGSEAFF. CDR3 nucleotides: TGTGCCAGCAGCTTGATGGAAATACAGGGATCTGAAGCTTTCTTT.

The CDR3 DNA sequence: TGTGCCAGCAGCCAAGATGCAGGGCGGAACTATGGCTACACCTTC. It translates to CASSQDAGRNYGYTF. The chain has TRBV4-2 and TRBJ1-2; possibly TRBD1 for D (5 bases). Trimming cost V 0 bases and J 2 bases, with 10 bases left between them. This CDR3 region has 15 residues. Germline CDR1 LGHNA, CDR2 YNFKEQ.

This clone was found once. The V and J genes are TRBV25-1 and TRBJ2-7, with TRBD1 matching 7 bases. Germline V gene data show CDR1 as MGHDK and CDR2 as SYGVNS. This CDR3 is built from 13 residues. The V gene end was trimmed by 4 bases and the J gene end by 3 bases; junction bases not matched to a gene: 3. The CDR3 sequence is CASSATGVYEQYF. For the CDR3, the DNA is TGTGCCAGCAGTGCTACAGGGGTCTACGAGCAGTACTTC.

The J gene is TRBJ2-5, the V gene TRBV28; the match to TRBD2 covers 7 bases. This CDR3 has 15 amino acids. The V and J ends lost 6 bases and 1 base, in that order; junction bases with no gene match: 8. Germline V gene data show CDR1 as MDHEN and CDR2 as SYDVKM. The CDR3 sequence is CASSSLLAVQETQYF. CDR3 nucleotide sequence: TGTGCCAGCAGCTCTCTTCTAGCGGTCCAAGAGACCCAGTACTTC.

This chain links TRBV30 with TRBJ2-5, with D hard to call. Germline values: CDR1 GTSNPN, CDR2 SVGIG (reference sequence). V gave up 1 base and J gave up 2 bases, with 5 bases separating them. CDR3 length equals 12 residues. The CDR3 coding sequence is TGTGCCTGGAGTGCCTATCAAGAGACCCAGTACTTC. It specifies CAWSAYQETQYF.

This chain links TRBV30 with TRBJ2-7; 7 bases agree with TRBD1. The V and J ends lost 2 bases and 3 bases, in that order; junction bases with no gene match: 7. The CDR3 runs to 14 residues. CDR1 and CDR2 (germline): GTSNPN, SVGIG (reference sequence). The CDR3 spells CAWSPRDRDYEQYF. The CDR3 DNA sequence: TGTGCCTGGAGTCCAAGGGACAGAGACTACGAGCAGTACTTC.

The V call is TRBV25-1, the J call TRBJ2-5, with TRBD2 matching over 8 bases. Germline values: CDR1 MGHDK, CDR2 SYGVNS. The CDR3 spans 15 residues. J gave up 2 bases and V 1 base, and 3 bases lay outside the gene matches. The CDR3 DNA reads as TGTGCCAGCAGTGAATGGCTAGCGGGTCAAGAGACCCAGTACTTC. Protein: CASSEWLAGQETQYF.

The CDR3 bases are TGTGCCAGCTCACCGAGACAGGGAAATGGCTACACCTTC. Residues: CASSPRQGNGYTF. The chain joins TRBV18 to TRBJ1-2; the match to TRBD1 covers 7 bases. Trimming at V came to 3 bases and at J to 6 bases, leaving 4 bases not matched to a gene. The CDR3 extends over 13 amino acids. The germline V gene encodes CDR1 KGHSH and CDR2 LQKENI.

This rearrangement joins TRBV19 to TRBJ1-6; 8 positions agree with TRBD1. This CDR3 is 14 amino acids long. The V and J ends lost 6 bases and 6 bases, in that order; junction bases with no gene match: 4. Germline V gene sequence: CDR1 LNHDA, CDR2 SQIVND (reference sequence). The CDR3 loop is CASSVQGANSPLHF. CDR3 DNA sequence: TGTGCCAGTAGCGTTCAGGGGGCTAATTCACCCCTCCACTTT.

The rearrangement joins TRBV27 to TRBJ2-7; TRBD2 matches at 12 bases. J was trimmed by 3 bases and V by 4 bases; bases with no gene match: 1. The germline V gene encodes CDR1 MNHEY and CDR2 SMNVEV (reference sequence). The CDR3 has 14 residues. The CDR3 nucleotides read TGTGCCAGCAGTTCGACTAGCGGGAGCTACGAGCAGTACTTC. It encodes CASSSTSGSYEQYF.

The rearrangement links TRBV13 to TRBJ1-1; D ambiguous. The CDR3 consists of 13 residues. Trimming pared 5 bases from V and 9 bases from J, leaving 16 bases between. CDR1 and CDR2 from the germline V gene are PRHDT and FYEKMQ (reference sequence). CDR3 in amino acids: CASSADSPYQAFF. The CDR3 DNA is TGTGCCAGCAGCGCCGACTCGCCATACCAAGCTTTCTTT.

This clone was seen only a few times. This chain joins TRBV5-4 and TRBJ2-1; weak D call: TRBD1 (6 bases). The V end was cut by 9 bases, the J end by 9 bases, with 22 bases between. Germline V gene sequence: CDR1 SGHNT, CDR2 YYREEE (reference sequence). The CDR3 covers 14 residues. The CDR3 spells CAISLMNRAGEQFF. CDR3 DNA sequence: TGTGCCATCTCGCTTATGAACAGGGCCGGTGAGCAGTTCTTC.

The rearrangement uses TRBV27 and TRBJ2-3; 11 nucleotides align to TRBD1. The CDR3 covers 16 residues. The junction had 4 bases not matched to a gene; V was cut back by 3 bases and J by 2 bases. Per the germline V gene, CDR1 is MNHEY and CDR2 is SMNVEV (reference sequence). The CDR3 loop is CASSFRDRGTTDTQYF. DNA for the CDR3: TGTGCCAGCAGTTTCCGGGACAGGGGGACCACAGATACGCAGTATTTT.

The J gene is TRBJ2-1, the V gene TRBV24-1; 10 bases map to TRBD1. This CDR3 is built from 15 residues. The V gene's germline CDR1 is KGHDR and CDR2 SFDVKD. Trimming removed 4 bases from V and 6 bases from J; junction bases left unmatched: 5. The CDR3 sequence is CATSETGGLPNEQFF. CDR3 in DNA: TGTGCCACCAGTGAGACAGGGGGCCTTCCCAATGAGCAGTTCTTC.

The chain uses TRBV19 and TRBJ1-5; 7 bases are shared with TRBD1. Germline lookup yields CDR1 LNHDA and CDR2 SQIVND (reference sequence). The CDR3 length is 15 residues. V lost 5 bases to trimming and J lost 3 bases; unmatched junction nucleotides: 7. The CDR3 nucleotides read TGTGCCAGTAGTTCGGCCGGGACAGACAATCAGCCCCAGCATTTT. Protein product: CASSSAGTDNQPQHF.